This TCR beta chain was recorded in a study of blood T cell repertoires in COVID-19. Looking at the study overall: Sources were T cells, B-cell-depleted T cells, or PBMCs; the material itself was cDNA or gDNA.

In the source study's methods: Cell counts per sample came from amplifying reference gene primers. Method: immunoSEQ multiplex PCR; TCRdb's copy keeps in-frame clones and lacks some. V, J and clone size were drawn from that table, and D and trimming were deduced from the DNA. The sample holds some 47,000 clones; roughly 89% are singletons and the top ten take around 5.1%. The CDR3 is made up of 15 amino acids. Germline V gene lookup returns CDR1 LNHDA and CDR2 SQIVND (reference sequence). V was cut by 2 bases and J by 0 bases, with 10 bases left in between. This chain uses TRBV19 with TRBJ1-1; the D gene is possibly TRBD1 (6 bases). Sequenced material: peripheral blood. This TCR came from a man aged 60 to 75 with active COVID-19. The CDR3 reads CASSITGLMNTEAFF. The CDR3 coding sequence is TGTGCCAGTAGTATAACAGGGCTCATGAACACTGAAGCTTTCTTT.